Following are 29 T cell receptor beta chains from one sample sequenced in a study of T cell changes during pregnancy in multiple sclerosis. Sequencing was performed with immunoSEQ multiplex PCR; in TCRdb, only in-frame clones are kept and a portion is missing. This table has 50,000 to 80,000 clones, roughly 90% appearing once. This material consisted of CD8+ T cells from peripheral blood mononuclear cells, taken before pregnancy. The receptors originated from a female donor with multiple sclerosis, enrolled in a pregnancy study.

The rearrangement uses TRBV4-2 and TRBJ2-5; 9 bases align to TRBD2. The CDR3 has 15 amino acids. Germline assignment: CDR1 LGHNA and CDR2 YNFKEQ. The junction had 5 bases not matched to a gene; V was cut back by 4 bases and J by 2 bases. This chain's CDR3 is CASSPSSGVQETQYF. DNA for the CDR3: TGTGCCAGCAGCCCATCTAGCGGGGTGCAAGAGACCCAGTACTTC.

In this sample, this clone turned up once. This chain links TRBV6-5 with TRBJ2-7; perhaps TRBD1 as D (5 bases). The CDR3 spans 11 residues. From germline, CDR1 is MNHEY and CDR2 SVGAGI. CDR3 sequence reads: CATEYPRQSDV. CDR3 nucleotide sequence: TGTGCCACCGAATACCCGAGACAGTCAGACGTC.

The chain carries TRBV16 and TRBJ2-1; 8 positions agree with TRBD1. J lost 1 base, V lost 4 bases, and 3 bases had no gene match. CDR1 is KGHSY, CDR2 FQNENV, per germline. The CDR3 totals 15 residues. The CDR3 is CASSPGQASYNEQFF. The CDR3 DNA reads TGTGCCAGCAGCCCGGGACAGGCGTCCTACAATGAGCAGTTCTTC.

This clone is a singleton in its sample. V usage is TRBV6-4 and J usage is TRBJ2-1, with 7 bases lining up with TRBD1. This CDR3 is built from 14 residues. J was trimmed by 5 bases and V by 3 bases; bases with no gene match: 4. Germline V gene sequence: CDR1 MRHNA, CDR2 SNTAGT. The DNA for the CDR3 is TGTGCCAGCAGTGAGTGGGACAGCAACAATGAGCAGTTCTTC. This translates into CASSEWDSNNEQFF.

This chain links TRBV4-1 with TRBJ2-6; D possibly corresponds to TRBD1 (5 bases). The CDR3 has 19 residues. The germline CDR1 and CDR2 sequences are MGHRA and YSYEKL. The V end lost 1 base, the J end lost 1 base, and 17 bases lay between the germline ends. The DNA of the CDR3 is TGCGCCAGCAGCCAAGTGCTAGGGGCGGAGATATCTGGGGCCAACGTCCTGACTTTC. Translating it yields CASSQVLGAEISGANVLTF.

The chain combines TRBV5-1 with TRBJ2-7; D not certain. Trimming shortened V by 2 bases and J by 6 bases, and 6 bases separated the two germline ends. CDR3 length: 11 residues. Germline loops: CDR1 SGHRS, CDR2 YFSETQ. CDR3 residues: CASSFGGEQYF. The CDR3 DNA follows: TGCGCCAGCAGCTTCGGTGGCGAGCAGTACTTC.

This sequence joins TRBV18 and TRBJ1-2, with D hard to call. V lost 5 bases, J lost 1 base, and 14 bases lay in between. Looked up from germline, CDR1 is KGHSH and CDR2 is LQKENI. There are 15 residues in the CDR3. CDR3 sequence: CASSYGADVNYGYTF. Here the CDR3 DNA reads TGTGCCAGCTCATATGGAGCAGACGTTAACTATGGCTACACCTTC.

The chain employs TRBV18 and TRBJ1-1, with D perhaps matching TRBD1 (5 bases). The CDR3 extends over 14 amino acids. CDR1 and CDR2 from the germline V gene are KGHSH and LQKENI. V lost 3 bases, J lost 7 bases, and 15 bases lay in between. The CDR3 sequence is CASSPAGGLVEAFF. CDR3 coding DNA: TGTGCCAGCTCACCCGCGGGGGGATTGGTTGAAGCTTTCTTT.

V gene TRBV19 combines with J gene TRBJ1-2; 12 bases line up with TRBD1. Germline loops: CDR1 LNHDA, CDR2 SQIVND (reference sequence). The CDR3 has 16 residues. V gave up 7 bases and J gave up 5 bases; unmatched junction bases: 11. For the CDR3, the DNA is TGTGCCAGTACTCCCCGGGACAGGGGGCTCCCGTATGGCTACACCTTC. Translated, it gives CASTPRDRGLPYGYTF.

The rearrangement joins TRBV13 to TRBJ2-1, with 7 bases lining up with TRBD2. This CDR3 comprises 15 residues. Unmatched junction bases numbered 9, after V lost 5 bases and J lost 5 bases. Per germline, CDR1 PRHDT and CDR2 FYEKMQ (reference sequence). CDR3 nucleotide sequence: TGTGCCAGCAGCCCGACGGGGACTATCGACAATGAGCAGTTCTTC. Protein sequence: CASSPTGTIDNEQFF. Using reference TRBV13 and TRBJ2-1 for the parts outside the CDR3, the full variable domain is AAGVIQSPRHLIKEKRETATLKCYPIPRHDTVYWYQQGPGQDPQFLISFYEKMQSDKGSIPDRFSAQQFSDYHSELNMSSLELGDSALYFCASSPTGTIDNEQFFGPGTRLTVL.

As regards this clone: Other DNA sequences from this sample encode an identical CDR3 as well. This rearrangement joins TRBV6-1 to TRBJ1-1; TRBD1 might be the D (6 bases). This CDR3 is built from 14 residues. Germline CDR1 and CDR2: MNHNS and SASEGT. The V and J ends lost 3 bases and 1 base respectively, with 9 bases between them. CDR3 residues: CASSDRTENTEAFF. DNA of the CDR3: TGTGCCAGCAGTGATAGGACAGAGAACACTGAAGCTTTCTTT.

V is TRBV19 and J is TRBJ2-1; 13 nucleotides agree with TRBD2. Germline CDR1 is LNHDA and CDR2 is SQIVND (reference sequence). The V gene end was trimmed by 6 bases and the J gene end by 10 bases; junction bases not matched to a gene: 9. This CDR3 has 15 residues. The CDR3 here is CASRELAGGPGEQFF. CDR3 in DNA: TGTGCCAGTAGGGAACTAGCGGGGGGGCCGGGGGAGCAGTTCTTC.

The chain combines TRBV5-4 with TRBJ2-5; 12 nucleotides match TRBD2. V shed 2 bases and J 3 bases; nucleotides not matched to a gene: 5. CDR1 SGHNT and CDR2 YYREEE come from the germline V gene (reference sequence). CDR3 length: 16 amino acids. CDR3 in amino acids: CASSFGPSGGEETQYF. The CDR3, as DNA: TGTGCCAGCAGCTTTGGCCCTAGCGGGGGGGAAGAGACCCAGTACTTC.

This clone has just one count. V usage is TRBV5-1 and J usage is TRBJ1-1; 7 positions agree with TRBD1. This CDR3 region has 17 residues. Per the germline V gene, CDR1 is SGHRS and CDR2 is YFSETQ. Trimming at V came to 2 bases and at J to 1 base, leaving 11 bases not matched to a gene. CDR3 DNA sequence: TGCGCCAGCAGCTTAGACAGGGTAGGAATGAAGAACACTGAAGCTTTCTTT. Translating it yields CASSLDRVGMKNTEAFF.

The J gene is TRBJ1-1, the V gene TRBV4-1, with 7 bases identical to TRBD1. Germline assignment: CDR1 MGHRA and CDR2 YSYEKL. Trimming removed 8 bases from V and 8 bases from J; junction bases left unmatched: 20. This CDR3 region has 16 residues. The CDR3 DNA reads TGCGCCAGCGGTTCCGGGGACAGACTGATTGAAGGGGAAGCTTTCTTT. Translated, it gives CASGSGDRLIEGEAFF.

This sequence joins TRBV27 and TRBJ1-2; 7 bases fit TRBD1. Trimming cost V 6 bases and J 5 bases; bases outside gene matches: 6. The CDR3 consists of 13 residues. CDR1 MNHEY and CDR2 SMNVEV come from the germline V gene (reference sequence). CDR3 in amino acids: CASSAGGLYGYTF. The CDR3 DNA sequence: TGTGCCAGCAGCGCAGGGGGTCTATATGGCTACACCTTC.

The chain links TRBV27 to TRBJ1-1, with 7 nucleotides matching TRBD1. After removal of 2 bases from V and 1 base from J, the junction contained 4 bases not matched to a gene. CDR1 is MNHEY, CDR2 SMNVEV, per germline (reference sequence). The CDR3 contains 15 residues. CDR3 DNA: TGTGCCAGCAGTTTAATTGGGACAGCGAACACTGAAGCTTTCTTT. Translated: CASSLIGTANTEAFF.

The chain uses TRBV5-4 and TRBJ2-3, with TRBD2 identical over 10 bases. CDR1 is SGHNT, CDR2 YYREEE, per germline (reference sequence). The CDR3 totals 16 residues. V lost 2 bases and J lost 5; bases outside the gene matches: 8. The CDR3 reads CASSFPERGGQDTQYF. The CDR3, as DNA: TGTGCCAGCAGCTTTCCCGAGCGGGGGGGCCAAGATACGCAGTATTTT.

The gene calls are TRBV6-5 and TRBJ2-6; maybe TRBD1 (6 bases). This CDR3 contains 16 residues. Deletions cut 0 bases from V and 2 bases from J, with 8 bases between. CDR1 and CDR2 (germline): MNHEY, SVGAGI. The chain's CDR3 is CASSYSKGAGANVLTF. In nucleotides, the CDR3 is TGTGCCAGCAGTTACTCGAAGGGGGCTGGGGCCAACGTCCTGACTTTC.

The chain employs TRBV25-1 and TRBJ2-2, with 8 positions matching TRBD1. J was trimmed by 3 bases and V by 5 bases; bases with no gene match: 5. The CDR3 loop spans 15 amino acids. From germline, CDR1 is MGHDK and CDR2 SYGVNS. Written as DNA, the CDR3 is TGTGCCAGCAGTCACGGACAGGGCCACACCGGGGAGCTGTTTTTT. It encodes CASSHGQGHTGELFF.

This chain links TRBV16 with TRBJ2-5; tentative D call: TRBD1 (5 bases). The germline V gene encodes CDR1 KGHSY and CDR2 FQNENV. The CDR3 sequence is 14 residues long. With 5 bases removed from V and 1 base from J, the gap between germline ends came to 11 bases. The chain's CDR3 is CASSDTDSQETQYF. CDR3 in DNA: TGTGCCAGCAGCGATACAGACAGCCAAGAGACCCAGTACTTC.

The V call is TRBV6-5, the J call TRBJ1-2, with 9 bases identical to TRBD1. The CDR3 loop spans 13 amino acids. V lost 6 bases and J lost 8; bases outside the gene matches: 7. CDR1 MNHEY and CDR2 SVGAGI come from the germline V gene. The CDR3 region has the DNA TGTGCCAGCAGCGGATGGACAGGGGAAGGCTACACCTTC. This sequence encodes CASSGWTGEGYTF.

The chain links TRBV5-5 to TRBJ1-2; 7 bases map to TRBD1. J gave up 8 bases and V 5 bases, and 9 bases lay outside the gene matches. The CDR3 consists of 13 residues. CDR1 and CDR2 from the germline V gene are SGHKS and YYEKEE (reference sequence). The CDR3, as DNA: TGTGCCAGCAGGGCTACAGGGGCTGAGGGCTACACCTTC. Its protein product is CASRATGAEGYTF.

The gene calls are TRBV6-1 and TRBJ2-1; 7 bases fit TRBD1. J gave up 10 bases and V 7 bases, and 7 bases lay outside the gene matches. Germline lookup yields CDR1 MNHNS and CDR2 SASEGT. CDR3 length equals 12 residues. The CDR3 here is CASIHRGKEQFF. The CDR3 DNA follows: TGTGCCAGCATTCACAGGGGTAAAGAGCAGTTCTTC.

The chain has TRBV6-1 and TRBJ2-3; 12 positions match TRBD2. This CDR3 spans 18 amino acids. Germline CDR1 MNHNS, CDR2 SASEGT. J gave up 5 bases and V 0 bases, and 9 bases lay outside the gene matches. CDR3 residues: CASSEATTSGGFGDTQYF. Here the CDR3 DNA reads TGTGCCAGCAGTGAAGCGACTACTAGCGGGGGGTTTGGAGATACGCAGTATTTT.

The chain recombines TRBV15 with TRBJ2-3, with 10 bases identical to TRBD2. Germline V gene lookup returns CDR1 LNHNV and CDR2 YYDKDF (reference sequence). CDR3 length equals 13 residues. With 8 bases clipped from V and 8 bases from J, the junction kept 7 bases outside the gene matches. CDR3 region: CATSELAGSTQYF. The CDR3, as DNA: TGTGCCACCTCGGAACTAGCGGGATCTACGCAGTATTTT.

The chain combines TRBV6-1 with TRBJ1-2, with D perhaps TRBD1 (6 bases). CDR1 is MNHNS and CDR2 is SASEGT in the germline V gene. The length of the CDR3 is 12 residues. The V and J ends lost 2 bases and 8 bases respectively, with 9 bases between them. CDR3 bases: TGTGCCAGCAGTGAAACAGGGTCAGGCTACACCTTC. It yields the protein CASSETGSGYTF.

This rearrangement joins TRBV27 to TRBJ2-7, with D perhaps matching TRBD1 (7 bases). The CDR3 covers 13 residues. Trimming cost V 3 bases and J 4 bases, with 10 bases left between them. From germline, CDR1 is MNHEY and CDR2 SMNVEV (reference sequence). DNA of the CDR3: TGTGCCAGCAGTTTGCCAGGGGGGTACGAGCAGTACTTC. Amino acid sequence: CASSLPGGYEQYF.

The genes are TRBV9 and TRBJ2-1; 10 nucleotides align to TRBD1. Germline values: CDR1 SGDLS, CDR2 YYNGEE. This CDR3 region has 14 residues. The junction had 4 bases not matched to a gene; V was cut back by 8 bases and J by 2 bases. The CDR3 region is CASQGTGAYNEQFF. CDR3 in DNA: TGTGCCAGTCAGGGGACAGGGGCCTACAATGAGCAGTTCTTC.